The 3 T cell receptor beta chains given below trace back to one sample, sequenced in a study of human T cells and chemical hapten exposure. Time point meaning: patch test 2, 6 weeks after DPC sensitization. Described treatment: therapeutic diphenylcyclopropenone sensitization with weekly scalp DPC. Using its own MiXCR run on the RACE reads, TCRdb lists one record per CDR3 protein. The top ten clones hold about 7.4% of a sample with about 41,000 distinct CDR3 sequences, less than 4% of them seen once. Specimen: whole blood, collected in connection with sensitization to the hapten diphenylcyclopropenone (DPC). These receptors originate from a middle-aged man with alopecia areata. Some clones in this sample may be carry-over from other donors' samples.

This chain uses TRBV30 with TRBJ2-5; TRBD2 matches at 13 bases. V shed 3 bases and J 13 bases; nucleotides not matched to a gene: 14. Germline CDR1 GTSNPN, CDR2 SVGIG (reference sequence). This CDR3 has 15 amino acids. The CDR3 DNA sequence: TGTGCCTGGAGCGGGACTCCGGGACTAGCGGGACTCCGGTACTTC. This gives the protein CAWSGTPGLAGLRYF.

This clonotype was detected many times. The V call is TRBV29-1, the J call TRBJ2-7; TRBD1 agrees at 8 bases. After removal of 6 bases from V and 3 bases from J, the junction contained 4 bases not matched to a gene. Germline assignment: CDR1 SQVTM and CDR2 ANQGSEA. The CDR3 has 12 amino acids. The chain's CDR3 is CSVKTGDYEQYF. CDR3 DNA: TGCAGCGTAAAGACAGGGGACTACGAGCAGTACTTC.

The V and J genes are TRBV6-2 or TRBV6-3 and TRBJ2-2; D ambiguous. Deletions cut 5 bases from V and 6 bases from J, with 1 base between. Germline V gene data show CDR1 as MNHEY and CDR2 as SVGEGT. This CDR3 spans 10 amino acids. The CDR3, as DNA: TGTGCCAGCAGTGCCGGGGAGCTGTTTTTT. Translating it yields CASSAGELFF.